This T cell receptor (beta chain) comes out of a study of T-cell reconstitution after alpha-beta-depleted transplantation in children. V trimming: 6 bases; J trimming: 1 base; junction bases outside the gene matches: 8. CDR1 is LNHNV and CDR2 is YYDKDF in the germline V gene (reference sequence). The CDR3 sequence is 16 residues long. During its preparation, the TCRbeta library received unique molecular identifiers. MiXCR, applied by TCRdb to the PCR reads, yields one record per CDR3 protein. The repertoire has about 540,000 distinct CDR3 sequences, roughly 18% of them found once; the top ten carry more than 2.5%.

The clonotype originates from a human donor who donated a stem cell graft to a child with acute lymphoblastic leukemia. This specimen was PBMCs from the stem cell graft donor, taken from the stem cell graft. V usage is TRBV15 and J usage is TRBJ2-2, with TRBD1 identical over 7 bases. The CDR3 reads CATRMGTALNTGELFF. In DNA form, the CDR3 reads TGTGCCACCAGGATGGGGACAGCACTGAACACCGGGGAGCTGTTTTTT.